This T cell receptor (beta chain) emerged from a study of blood T cells in healthy people across ages. Study background: About one barcoded beta molecule per two T cells was the capture yield of template switching.

Study-level points and caveats: With unsorted PBMCs, a conclusive comparison of naive versus antigen-experienced cells was not possible. Age brought a roughly linear fall in TCR beta diversity measured per million T cells.

Through a sample-barcoded 5' primer and a J-beta primer mix, a second PCR was run for roughly 7 to 12 cycles. Carrying 12 random nucleotides, a template-switch adaptor labeled each individual cDNA molecule. TCRdb reprocessed the 5' RACE reads via MiXCR and lists one record per CDR3 protein. The table has 850,000 to 1,100,000 distinct CDR3 sequences, 35% to 40% seen once. The V end was cut by 11 bases, the J end by 4 bases, with 9 bases between. There are 11 residues in the CDR3. This clonotype was counted between two and nine times. Its antigen is not identified. The receptor's source is a man aged 18 to 29 in good health. The sequencing sample was made of blood. The chain carries TRBV12-3 or TRBV12-4 and TRBJ1-5, with D possibly TRBD1 on 5 matching bases. The CDR3 region is CAVGGNQPQHF. The CDR3 coding sequence is TGTGCCGTGGGGGGAAATCAGCCCCAGCATTTT.